This section outlines one T cell receptor beta chain sequence together with its context. The antigen is not known. Other nucleotide sequences in the sample specify the same CDR3. This entry comes from a study of shared clonotypes between healthy human individuals. Study-level background: The cohort had two women and a few men, ages 18 to 49.

Clones were sequenced by immunoSEQ multiplex PCR, and TCRdb holds only the in-frame ones, with some missing. The table records 500,000 to 550,000 clones, 90% to 96% of them present only once. Study conclusions and caveats: Generation probability values for non-shared clonotypes were lower than those for clonotypes shared by all four donors. Rarefaction gave evidence that sorted-subset sequencing remained incomplete despite large depth.

The CDR3 contains 14 residues. Germline CDR1 SGHRS, CDR2 YFSETQ. V gave up 0 bases and J gave up 1 base, with 7 bases separating them. Source material: naive CD4+ T cells sorted from blood. The subset: CD45RA+ positively selected. The chain recombines TRBV5-1 with TRBJ1-1; the D gene is possibly TRBD1 (5 bases). This clonotype originated in a woman aged 30 to 39 in good health. The CDR3: CASSLAGGNTEAFF. CDR3 DNA: TGCGCCAGCAGCTTGGCGGGGGGGAACACTGAAGCTTTCTTT.